The entry below describes one T cell receptor beta chain. Recovery among Cohort 3 donors was established by two negative PCRs, clearance, or symptom resolution. The entry originates in a study of blood T cell repertoires in COVID-19. Assay: immunoSEQ multiplex PCR; the TCRdb copy retains only in-frame clones and omits some. This table holds about 160,000 clones, roughly nine tenths found once. The source is a woman between 50 and 59 years old who had recovered from COVID-19. The sequencing sample was made of PBMCs or T cells enriched from blood (not recorded which).

The CDR3 region is CASSPGQGGYNEQFF. CDR3 in DNA: TGTGCCAGCAGCCCGGGACAGGGGGGTTACAATGAGCAGTTCTTC. The chain is built from TRBV5-5 and TRBJ2-1; 11 bases agree with TRBD1. The CDR3 consists of 15 residues. V shed 4 bases, J shed 4 bases, and the junction held 4 bases outside the gene matches. Germline V gene data show CDR1 as SGHKS and CDR2 as YYEKEE (reference sequence).